The 12 T cell receptor beta chains reported below all come from one sample, sequenced in a study of CD8+CD57+ T cells in acquired aplastic anemia. Profiles of TCR beta VDJ and CDR3 were generated from a genomic DNA template. TCRdb re-derived calls from the reads in MiXCR, one entry per CDR3 protein. Among 150,000 to 200,000 distinct CDR3 sequences listed, roughly 48% were seen once. Sequenced input: sorted CD4+, CD8+, or CD8+CD57+ T cells (not recorded which) from PBMCs. These receptors all come from a human donor in good health.

Concerning this clonotype: The DNA is omitted, as the CDR3 cannot be located on it reliably, and the CDR3 follows TCRdb's listing. The genes are TRBV10-3 and TRBJ2-7; the table's D call, TRBD2, has no DNA check behind it. Per the germline V gene, CDR1 is ENHRY and CDR2 is SYGVKD. With termini counted, the CDR3 has 15 amino acids. The CDR3 sequence: CALYLCASSGDEQYF.

To note about this clonotype: At one of its ends the junction is not consistent with the germline gene, which may arise from a read error. The chain joins TRBV10-1 to TRBJ2-2; 8 positions agree with TRBD2. This CDR3 has 15 residues. Germline V gene sequence: CDR1 WNHNN, CDR2 SYGVQD (reference sequence). The CDR3 loop is CASSETGGHTGELSF. CDR3 nucleotide sequence: TGCGCCAGCAGTGAAACGGGGGGGCACACCGGGGAGCTATCTTTT.

There are many counts of this clonotype. The chain employs TRBV11-2 and TRBJ1-2; TRBD1 is a possible D gene (5 bases). Germline loops: CDR1 SGHAT, CDR2 FQNNGV. This CDR3 comprises 14 residues. Trimming cost V 4 bases and J 5 bases, with 14 bases left between them. CDR3 sequence (DNA): TGTGCCAGCAGCTCGCCCCCGGACAAATATGGCTACACCTTC. Protein: CASSSPPDKYGYTF.

This clonotype came up many times. The chain couples TRBV5-4 to TRBJ1-6; D not resolved. Germline V CDR1 and CDR2: SGHNT, YYREEE (reference sequence). V was shortened by 0 bases and J by 7 bases, with 5 bases between the two germline ends. This CDR3 region has 13 residues. CDR3 region: CASSLDSNSPLHF. Written as DNA, the CDR3 is TGTGCCAGCAGCTTGGACAGCAATTCACCCCTCCACTTT.

V gene TRBV19 combines with J gene TRBJ2-7; perhaps TRBD1 as D (5 bases). Germline V gene lookup returns CDR1 LNHDA and CDR2 SQIVND (reference sequence). The CDR3 loop spans 13 amino acids. The ends were cut back, 5 bases at V and 4 bases at J, with 12 bases in the middle. The chain's CDR3 is CASSGAVGYEQYF. The CDR3 bases are TGTGCCAGTAGTGGGGCGGTAGGGTACGAGCAGTACTTC.

V usage is TRBV12-3 or TRBV12-4 and J usage is TRBJ1-5, with D perhaps TRBD1 (5 bases). The V gene lost 4 bases and the J gene lost 2 bases, with 9 bases spanning the gap. CDR3 length: 14 residues. The CDR3 DNA sequence: TGTGCCAGCAGTTGGGGAGGGGGCAATCAGCCCCAGCATTTT. Translated: CASSWGGGNQPQHF.

This clonotype was picked up many times. The chain carries TRBV20-1 and TRBJ2-7; TRBD1 might be the D (6 bases). The CDR3 has 16 amino acids. The V and J ends lost 3 bases and 0 bases respectively, with 18 bases between them. The germline V gene encodes CDR1 DFQATT and CDR2 SNEGSKA (reference sequence). The CDR3 reads CSARGAGPGISYEQYF. The CDR3 DNA sequence: TGCAGTGCTAGGGGGGCAGGGCCGGGGATCTCCTACGAGCAGTACTTC.

There are many counts of this clonotype. The chain carries TRBV12-3 or TRBV12-4 and TRBJ2-3; 10 bases are a match to TRBD1. V lost 4 bases, J lost 8 bases, and 9 bases stayed unmatched. The CDR3 is made up of 15 amino acids. The chain's CDR3 is CASSSDRGEVGTQYF. CDR3 sequence (DNA): TGTGCCAGCAGTTCGGACAGGGGGGAGGTGGGTACGCAGTATTTT.

This clonotype came up many times. V gene TRBV11-3 combines with J gene TRBJ2-6; no definite D call. Trimming took off 4 bases at V and 2 bases at J, with 15 bases between the two ends. Germline CDR1 reads SGHNT; CDR2 reads YENEEA. This CDR3 is 17 amino acids long. Written as DNA, the CDR3 is TGTGCCAGCAGCTCCTCTGCCTCTGGCGCTGGGGCCAACGTCCTGACTTTC. The encoded protein is CASSSSASGAGANVLTF. Together with reference TRBV11-3 and TRBJ2-6, the CDR3 gives the full variable domain: EAGVVQSPRYKIIEKKQPVAFWCNPISGHNTLYWYLQNLGQGPELLIRYENEEAVDDSQLPKDRFSAERLKGVDSTLKIQPAELGDSAVYLCASSSSASGAGANVLTFGAGSRLTVL.

The chain employs TRBV6-1 and TRBJ1-2; possible D gene TRBD1, 5 bases. CDR1 is MNHNS, CDR2 SASEGT, per germline. The CDR3 length is 13 residues. V was shortened by 6 bases and J by 8 bases, with 16 bases between the two germline ends. CDR3 coding DNA: TGTGCCAGCAGAACTCGGGGCGCGTCCGGCTACACCTTC. This sequence encodes CASRTRGASGYTF.

The V call is TRBV11-2, the J call TRBJ1-6; D may be TRBD1 (5 bases). CDR3 length equals 14 residues. Germline V CDR1 and CDR2: SGHAT, FQNNGV. Between the trimmed V and J ends, which lost 5 bases and 4 bases, there was a span of 9 bases. The CDR3 spells CASSLTGYNSPLHF. In DNA, the CDR3 is TGTGCCAGCAGCCTCACAGGTTATAATTCACCCCTCCACTTT.

V and J are TRBV7-9 and TRBJ2-5; D not resolved. CDR3 length: 12 amino acids. Germline loops: CDR1 SEHNR, CDR2 FQNEAQ (reference sequence). Trimming took off 3 bases at V and 3 bases at J, with 5 bases between the two ends. CDR3 protein: CASSFSEETQYF. DNA of the CDR3: TGTGCCAGCAGCTTCTCCGAAGAGACCCAGTACTTC. The whole variable domain, filled in from reference TRBV7-9 and TRBJ2-5, reads DTGVSQNPRHKITKRGQNVTFRCDPISEHNRLYWYRQTLGQGPEFLTYFQNEAQLEKSRLLSDRFSAERPKGSFSTLEIQRTEQGDSAMYLCASSFSEETQYFGPGTRLLVL.